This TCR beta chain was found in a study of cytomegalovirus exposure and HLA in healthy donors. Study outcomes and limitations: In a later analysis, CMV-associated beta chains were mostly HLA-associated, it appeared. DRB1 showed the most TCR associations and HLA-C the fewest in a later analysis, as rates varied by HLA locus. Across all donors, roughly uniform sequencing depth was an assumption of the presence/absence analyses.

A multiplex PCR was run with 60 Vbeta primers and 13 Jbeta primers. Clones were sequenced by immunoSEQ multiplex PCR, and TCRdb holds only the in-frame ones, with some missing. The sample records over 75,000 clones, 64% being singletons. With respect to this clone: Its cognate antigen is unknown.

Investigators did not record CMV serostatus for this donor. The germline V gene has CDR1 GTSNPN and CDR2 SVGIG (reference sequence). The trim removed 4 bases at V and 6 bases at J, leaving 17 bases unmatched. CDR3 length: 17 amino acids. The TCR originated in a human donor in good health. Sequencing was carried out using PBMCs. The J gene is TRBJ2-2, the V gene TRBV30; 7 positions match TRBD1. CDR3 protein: CAWTPKGAGVGAGELFF. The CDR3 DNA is TGTGCCTGGACCCCAAAGGGGGCAGGGGTTGGCGCCGGGGAGCTGTTTTTT.